Sequencing of this T cell receptor beta chain was carried out in a study of T cells in Graves' hyperthyroidism and ophthalmopathy. Overall study results and limits: Separation of ophthalmopathy from stable hyperthyroidism was achieved by a 13 V-J model. In validation, the model predicted ophthalmopathy. These predictions came a median about 6.8 months before onset.

This clonotype was detected only a few times. The antigen remains unidentified. Trimming took 3 bases from V and 7 from J, leaving 10 bases between them. The CDR3 extends over 14 amino acids. CDR1 is LNHDA and CDR2 is SQIVND in the germline V gene (reference sequence). Amplified TCR beta CDR3 regions came from RNA transcripts. Researchers ran a first-round RT-PCR on the TCR CDR3 using the HTBI primer set. TCRdb re-derived calls from the multiplex PCR reads in MiXCR, one entry per CDR3 protein. The sample carries around 420,000 distinct CDR3 sequences, 15% to 18% recorded once. Those patients with uncontrolled infection, other autoimmune disease, pregnancy or lactation were excluded. Thyroid ultrasound and orbital computed tomography, with clinical symptoms and serum thyroxine and TRAb, informed diagnoses.

Sequencing used blood. This TCR derives from a woman aged 18 to 35 with Graves' hyperthyroidism. The chain uses TRBV19 and TRBJ1-6; D is perhaps TRBD1 (5 bases). As DNA, the CDR3 is TGTGCCAGTAGTATTATTGGGGCAAATTCACCCCTCCACTTT. It yields the protein CASSIIGANSPLHF.